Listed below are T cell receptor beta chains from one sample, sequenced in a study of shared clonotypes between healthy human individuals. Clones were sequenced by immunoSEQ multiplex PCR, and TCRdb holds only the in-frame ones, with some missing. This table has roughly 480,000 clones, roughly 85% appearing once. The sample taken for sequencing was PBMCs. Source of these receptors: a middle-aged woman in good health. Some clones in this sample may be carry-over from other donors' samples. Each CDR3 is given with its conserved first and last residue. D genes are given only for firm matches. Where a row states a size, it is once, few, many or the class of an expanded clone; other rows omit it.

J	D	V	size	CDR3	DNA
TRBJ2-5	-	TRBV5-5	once	CASSLTPGEQETQYF	TGTGCCAGCAGCTTAACTCCAGGAGAGCAAGAGACCCAGTACTTC
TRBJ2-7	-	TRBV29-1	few	CSVRTQSYEQYF	TGCAGCGTGCGGACACAATCCTACGAGCAGTACTTC
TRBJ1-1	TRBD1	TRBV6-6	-	CASKQGATTEAFF	TGTGCCAGCAAACAGGGGGCCACCACTGAAGCTTTCTTT
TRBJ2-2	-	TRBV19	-	CASSIRGGTGELFF	TGTGCCAGTAGTATCAGGGGGGGAACCGGGGAGCTGTTTTTT
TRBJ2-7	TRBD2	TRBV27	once	CASSRGTSGSSEQYF	TGTGCCAGCAGCCGTGGGACTAGCGGGAGCTCCGAGCAGTACTTC
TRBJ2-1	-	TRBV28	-	CASTPPRGNEQFF	TGTGCCAGCACCCCCCCCCGGGGGAATGAGCAGTTCTTC
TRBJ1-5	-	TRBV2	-	CASSDVSFGNQPQHF	TGTGCCAGCAGCGATGTTAGCTTTGGCAATCAGCCCCAGCATTTT
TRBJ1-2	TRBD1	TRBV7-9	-	CASSLGDRPVIDGYTF	TGTGCCAGCAGCTTAGGGGACAGGCCCGTCATTGATGGCTACACCTTC
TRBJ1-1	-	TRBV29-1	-	CSARGFTEAFF	TGCAGCGCCAGGGGTTTCACTGAAGCTTTCTTT
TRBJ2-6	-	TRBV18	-	CASSPGQLISGANVLTF	TGTGCCAGCTCACCAGGGCAGTTAATCTCTGGGGCCAACGTCCTGACTTTC
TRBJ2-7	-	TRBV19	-	CASSIGTYEQYF	TGTGCCAGTAGTATCGGGACCTACGAGCAGTACTTC
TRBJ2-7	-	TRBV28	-	CASSSDIWDEQYF	TGTGCCAGCAGTTCGGACATATGGGACGAGCAGTACTTC